This T cell receptor (beta chain) was retrieved from a study of cytomegalovirus exposure and HLA in healthy donors. Researchers ran the PCR with 60 Vbeta and 13 Jbeta primers. Assay: immunoSEQ multiplex PCR; the TCRdb copy retains only in-frame clones and omits some. The sample holds about 140,000 clones; roughly 65% are singletons and the top ten take under 2%. The CDR3 covers 16 residues. The J segment lost 0 bases and the V segment lost 5 bases, leaving 7 bases of the junction unmatched. Germline assignment: CDR1 SEHNR and CDR2 FQNEAQ (reference sequence). This clone was detected only once. V usage is TRBV7-9 and J usage is TRBJ2-3; TRBD2 matches 8 bases. The material sequenced was PBMCs. The TCR originated in a woman aged 30 to 39 in good health and CMV-seronegative. The CDR3, as DNA: TGTGCCAGCAGCCCCGGACTAGCACCTAGCACAGATACGCAGTATTTT. This sequence encodes CASSPGLAPSTDTQYF.